The rows below give T cell receptor beta chains drawn from one sample of a study of OX40 agonist ivuxolimab in advanced cancers. TCRdb's copy holds only in-frame clones and misses some; the assay was immunoSEQ multiplex PCR. The table records about 54,000 clones, approximately 90% of them present only once. The sample here was CD4+ or CD8+ T cells sorted from blood, taken in a trial of the OX40 agonist ivuxolimab. The receptors originated from an adult with an advanced solid tumor such as melanoma, head and neck, liver or kidney cancer. The conserved cysteine and the conserved F or W are not part of the CDR3 here. The D gene is left open where the match is weak.

TRBJ1-4 TRBV4-2 - ASSQGTSAEKLF
TRBJ1-1 TRBV10-3 TRBD1 AISGQGRWGTEAF
TRBJ1-1 TRBV2 - ASRNRRPQAF
TRBJ2-2 TRBV6-5 - ASSWQHTGELF
TRBJ2-3 TRBV28 - ASSLGTSSGASTDTQY
TRBJ2-1 TRBV4-2 - ASSQEAYEQF
TRBJ2-2 TRBV2 - ASRSGLSTGELF
TRBJ2-7 TRBV5-1 TRBD2 ASSPPRGSGDEQY
TRBJ1-2 TRBV28 - ASGSDGLNYGYT
TRBJ2-1 TRBV28 TRBD1 ASEPQGRWGNSYNEQF
TRBJ2-7 TRBV7-2 - ASSLQGNDEQY
TRBJ2-3 TRBV29-1 - SVGKDTDTQY
TRBJ1-6 TRBV6-1 - ASSEALSITALH
TRBJ1-5 TRBV2 - ASTGPRQPQH
TRBJ1-1 TRBV5-5 - ASSVGPGLEAF
TRBJ1-6 TRBV6-6 - ASSGTVLRNSPLH
TRBJ2-7 TRBV5-4 - ASSLGVQGYEQY
TRBJ2-7 TRBV10-3 TRBD2 ATSTSGGYEQY
TRBJ2-2 TRBV7-9 - ASSLGGGSGGELF
TRBJ1-5 TRBV2 - ASTGSRGRVGNQPQH
TRBJ1-5 TRBV6-1 - ASSEDGDPQPQH
TRBJ2-1 TRBV4-1 TRBD1 ASSQKGAGRNNEQF
TRBJ1-4 TRBV7-9 TRBD1 ASSPPGGGEKLF
TRBJ2-5 TRBV11-2 TRBD2 ASSLAEVVAGGQGETQY
TRBJ2-1 TRBV7-3 TRBD1 ASSRQGTTYNEQF
TRBJ1-2 TRBV9 - ASSPVGEGLGGYT
TRBJ2-1 TRBV9 - ASSSPSRAYNEQF
TRBJ2-5 TRBV7-7 - ASSSSSGRETQY
TRBJ2-1 TRBV12-5 TRBD1 ASGLGQGAYNEQF
TRBJ2-7 TRBV6-6 TRBD1 ASTNGQGEYEQY
TRBJ2-7 TRBV10-3 TRBD2 AISDGTTYEQY
TRBJ1-1 TRBV11-2 TRBD1 ASILDRVDTEAF
TRBJ1-5 TRBV9 - ASSVDPRGDQPQH
TRBJ1-1 TRBV11-3 - ASSLQQNTEAF
TRBJ1-1 TRBV15 TRBD1 ATSRSQGGTEAF
TRBJ2-7 TRBV27 TRBD1 ASSYRDSQQY
TRBJ1-1 TRBV6-1 TRBD1 ASRKTGGTEAF
TRBJ2-3 TRBV28 TRBD2 ASMGLARTDTQY
TRBJ1-5 TRBV11-2 TRBD1 ASSNDRGLGNQPQH
TRBJ2-2 TRBV6-6 - ASSSGAGELF
TRBJ1-6 TRBV5-1 - ASSWEGQSFGTYNSPLH
TRBJ2-3 TRBV5-1 - ASSLAVTTDTQY
TRBJ2-7 TRBV6-1 - ASSGGGLNYEQY
TRBJ2-1 TRBV4-1 TRBD2 ASSQDRASGYNEQF
TRBJ2-1 TRBV7-6 TRBD2 ASSLAGVNEQF
TRBJ2-4 TRBV4-1 - ASSQDSASAIKNIQY
TRBJ2-1 TRBV6-5 TRBD1 ASSYSWTGENEQF
TRBJ1-1 TRBV5-1 - ASSFTGNTEAF
TRBJ2-1 TRBV5-1 TRBD2 ASSLEPGGFNEQF
TRBJ1-4 TRBV9 - ASSDQGRGKLF
TRBJ2-7 TRBV20-1 - SASGWREQY
TRBJ2-7 TRBV6-6 - ASTWGQTLEQY
TRBJ2-5 TRBV10-2 TRBD2 ASSESTLAGGIGETQY
TRBJ1-3 TRBV6-5 - ASSYSWGGNTIY
TRBJ2-1 TRBV18 - ASSPVAGEGNEQF
TRBJ1-5 TRBV28 - ASSTGSDQPQH
TRBJ2-1 TRBV4-1 - ASSHFFVDEQF
TRBJ2-5 TRBV5-1 TRBD2 ASSLIGREEETQY
TRBJ1-2 TRBV5-1 - ASSLDGQGTYGYT
TRBJ1-6 TRBV11-2 TRBD1 ASSIGAGQSNSPLH